This T cell receptor (beta chain) was retrieved from a study of blood T cell repertoires in COVID-19. Study in general: Acute and convalescent COVID-19 specimens originated in the United States, Italy and Spain. In each case, the material was cDNA or gDNA derived from T cells, B-cell-depleted T cells, or PBMCs.

The CDR3 is 16 residues long. J gave up 4 bases and V 5 bases, and 7 bases lay outside the gene matches. Germline V gene data show CDR1 as SGHVS and CDR2 as FNYEAQ. Original processing methods: Amplified reference gene primers provided the basis for estimating nucleated cell counts. The method was immunoSEQ multiplex PCR; TCRdb's version includes in-frame clones alone and lacks a portion of them. The V and J calls and clone size are taken from that table; D and trimming were inferred from the DNA. Here the sample spans tens of thousands of clones, around 92% being singletons. The rearrangement uses TRBV7-6 and TRBJ2-1; TRBD2 matches 11 bases. The receptor was isolated from a woman aged 55-69 years with active COVID-19. Sequencing was done on a sample of peripheral blood. The CDR3 bases are TGTGCCAGCAGCCCTCGGACTAGCGGGCCTTACAATGAGCAGTTCTTC. Amino acid sequence: CASSPRTSGPYNEQFF.